Listed below are T cell receptor beta chains from one sample, sequenced in a study of blood T cell repertoires in COVID-19. Using immunoSEQ multiplex PCR, the repertoire was profiled, and TCRdb retains in-frame clones only, with some absent. Among roughly 270,000 clones listed, roughly 80% were seen once. Sample: PBMCs or T cells enriched from blood (not recorded which). These receptors originate from a man aged 35 to 55 who had been exposed to COVID-19. Each CDR3 is given with its conserved first and last residue. Each record gives: V gene, CDR3 length, J gene, clone size, D gene, CDR3 DNA, CDR3 protein. D genes are given only for firm matches. Only some rows state a clone size, as once, few, many or a class for expanded clones.

TRBV5-6	14	TRBJ1-1	NA	NA	TGTGCCAGCAGCTTGGGGCAGGGATCCACTGAAGCTTTCTTT	CASSLGQGSTEAFF
TRBV27	14	TRBJ1-6	NA	TRBD1	TGTGCCAGCAGTAGGCGGACAGGGGGCTTTACCCTCCACTTT	CASSRRTGGFTLHF
TRBV11-2	14	TRBJ1-4	NA	NA	TGTGCCAGCAGCTTAAATTATCCCGGGGAAAAACTGTTTTTT	CASSLNYPGEKLFF
TRBV3-1/TRBV3-2	14	TRBJ1-1	NA	NA	TGTGCCAGCAGCCAAGCCCCCAAGGGGACTGAAGCTTTCTTT	CASSQAPKGTEAFF
TRBV20-1	16	TRBJ2-1	NA	NA	TGCAGTGCCAGTAGGGCGGGCGCCCAGGGGTACAATGAGCAGTTCTTC	CSASRAGAQGYNEQFF
TRBV19	15	TRBJ1-6	NA	TRBD1	TGTGCCAGTAAACCGGAGGGACAGGTTAATTCACCCCTCCACTTT	CASKPEGQVNSPLHF
TRBV19	15	TRBJ2-3	NA	TRBD2	TGTGCCAGCCGCGGGGCTAGCGGGAGGGCCGATACGCAGTATTTT	CASRGASGRADTQYF
TRBV30	14	TRBJ1-1	NA	NA	TGTGCCTGGAGACCCCCGGACAGATCTCTTGAAGCTTTCTTT	CAWRPPDRSLEAFF
TRBV5-1	15	TRBJ2-5	NA	NA	TGCGCCAGCAGCTTGGCCGGTCGGCGGCAAGAGACCCAGTACTTC	CASSLAGRRQETQYF
TRBV10-2	14	TRBJ1-2	NA	NA	TGCGCCAGCAGGATCGGACACGACGACTATGGCTACACCTTC	CASRIGHDDYGYTF
TRBV10-3	14	TRBJ1-1	NA	NA	TGTGCCATCAGTGAGAGGGAGAATCCTGTAGAAGCTTTCTTT	CAISERENPVEAFF
TRBV14	15	TRBJ2-1	NA	NA	TGTGCCAGCAGCCAAGAAGGGAGCTCCTACAATGAGCAGTTCTTC	CASSQEGSSYNEQFF
TRBV6-6	12	TRBJ1-5	NA	NA	TGTGCCAGCAGTCAGTCCTCGGGGCCCCAGCATTTT	CASSQSSGPQHF
TRBV25-1	16	TRBJ2-5	NA	TRBD1	TGTGCCAGCAGTCATGGGACAGGGCAAATCGGAGAGACCCAGTACTTC	CASSHGTGQIGETQYF
TRBV6-5	12	TRBJ1-2	NA	NA	TGTGCCAGCAGCACAGAAAACTATGGCTACACCTTC	CASSTENYGYTF
TRBV2	15	TRBJ1-2	NA	TRBD1	TGTGCCAGCAGTGAAGTAAGACAGGGAGGTGAAGGCTACACCTTC	CASSEVRQGGEGYTF
TRBV29-1	14	TRBJ2-7	NA	TRBD2	TGCAGCGTTGAGGAGTCTAGCGGGAGATACGAGCAGTACTTC	CSVEESSGRYEQYF
TRBV7-6	18	TRBJ1-1	NA	TRBD1	TGTGCCAGCAGCTTAGGTCCTTGGGAGGCAGGGGGCGCAGCTGAAGCTTTCTTT	CASSLGPWEAGGAAEAFF
TRBV3-1/TRBV3-2	14	TRBJ2-5	NA	NA	TGTGCCAGCAGCGCGGGACTCAGCACGGAGACCCAGTACTTC	CASSAGLSTETQYF
TRBV7-3	18	TRBJ2-3	NA	TRBD2	TGTGCCAGCAGTCTCGGACTAGCGGGAGACACCGTGGGGGATACGCAGTATTTT	CASSLGLAGDTVGDTQYF
TRBV7-9	12	TRBJ2-7	NA	NA	TGTGCCAGCAGCCCCTACGGGGGCGAGCAGTACTTC	CASSPYGGEQYF
TRBV29-1	13	TRBJ2-1	NA	TRBD1	TGCAGCGTTATGACAGGGTCCCCCAATGAGCAGTTCTTC	CSVMTGSPNEQFF
TRBV19	15	TRBJ1-5	NA	NA	TGTGCCAGTGGCTACCCTGGGGACACCAATCAGCCCCAGCATTTT	CASGYPGDTNQPQHF
TRBV3-1/TRBV3-2	12	TRBJ1-2	NA	NA	TGTGCCAGCAGCGAGACAGACTATGGCTACACCTTC	CASSETDYGYTF
TRBV10-3	12	TRBJ1-2	few	NA	TGTGCCATCAGTGACTTGGGAGGTGGCTACACCTTC	CAISDLGGGYTF
TRBV18	14	TRBJ2-7	NA	TRBD1	TGTGCCAGCTCACCACCGGGACAGGGAGACGAGCAGTACTTC	CASSPPGQGDEQYF
TRBV5-6	13	TRBJ1-2	NA	TRBD1	TGTGCCAGCAGCGTGGACAGGGACGGCGGCTACACCTTC	CASSVDRDGGYTF
TRBV14	14	TRBJ2-7	NA	NA	TGTGCCAGCAGCCCTTACTACAACTCGAGGGAGCAGTACTTC	CASSPYYNSREQYF
TRBV4-1	13	TRBJ2-7	NA	NA	TGCGCCAGCAGCCAAGAATCCCTATACGAGCAGTACTTC	CASSQESLYEQYF
TRBV18	18	TRBJ2-5	once	TRBD2	TGTGCCAGCTCACAGCTAGCGGGATTTTCTGGGGTTGAGGAGACCCAGTACTTC	CASSQLAGFSGVEETQYF
TRBV4-2	17	TRBJ1-5	NA	NA	TGTGCCAGCAGCCAAGATTCACAAGGGGAGGGGCGTCAGCCCCAGCATTTT	CASSQDSQGEGRQPQHF
TRBV18	12	TRBJ1-1	NA	NA	TGTGCCAGCTCACCACTAAACACTGAAGCTTTCTTT	CASSPLNTEAFF
TRBV29-1	13	TRBJ1-5	NA	NA	TGCAGCGTCGGAGGTATCAGTAAGGAGCCCCAGCATTTT	CSVGGISKEPQHF
TRBV7-9	14	TRBJ1-5	NA	NA	TGTGCCAGCAGCGCCGGGACTACTAATCAGCCCCAGCATTTT	CASSAGTTNQPQHF
TRBV19	14	TRBJ1-1	NA	NA	TGTGCCAGTAGTATTGCGGGGGTGGGCACTGAAGCTTTCTTT	CASSIAGVGTEAFF
TRBV6-1	15	TRBJ2-1	NA	NA	TGTGCCAGCAGTGAATCTAGCCTGGTCTACAATGAGCAGTTCTTC	CASSESSLVYNEQFF
TRBV5-1	14	TRBJ2-3	NA	TRBD2	TGCGCCAGCCAAAGGGGAGGGCAACCAGATACGCAGTATTTT	CASQRGGQPDTQYF
TRBV7-7	16	TRBJ2-3	once	TRBD2	TGTGCTAGCAGCTTTGGAGGCGGGAGGGGCACAGATACGCAGTATTTT	CASSFGGGRGTDTQYF
TRBV19	16	TRBJ2-5	NA	NA	TGTGCCAGTAGTACCCTGCGCGGGATAAGTGGAGAGACCCAGTACTTC	CASSTLRGISGETQYF
TRBV5-5	16	TRBJ2-7	NA	NA	TGTGCCAGCAGCTTGGCGGGGAGCGGTGGACCAAACGAGCAGTACTTC	CASSLAGSGGPNEQYF
TRBV2	10	TRBJ1-2	few	NA	TGTGCCAGCAGGTCAGAAGGCTACACCTTC	CASRSEGYTF
TRBV18	16	TRBJ1-3	NA	NA	TGTGCCAGCTCACCGGAGGCCCTAACCTCTGGAAACACCATATATTTT	CASSPEALTSGNTIYF
TRBV11-2	14	TRBJ2-7	NA	TRBD2	TGTGCCAGCAGCGAATTAGCGGGGGACTACGAGCAGTACTTC	CASSELAGDYEQYF
TRBV3-1/TRBV3-2	13	TRBJ2-7	few	TRBD2	TGTGCCAGCAGCCAAGGTGTAGTGGGGGAGGGTGTCTTC	CASSQGVVGEGVF
TRBV6-5	13	TRBJ2-7	many	NA	TGTGCCAGCAGTCGGACATCTTCCTACGAGCAGTACTTC	CASSRTSSYEQYF
TRBV5-4	14	TRBJ2-3	NA	TRBD2	TGTGCCAGCAGGCCGGGACTAAACACAGATACGCAGTATTTT	CASRPGLNTDTQYF
TRBV11-3	19	TRBJ2-2	NA	TRBD1	TGTGCCAGCAGTTCCCCCCTCCGCCCGGACAGGACGAACACCGGGGAGCTGTTTTTT	CASSSPLRPDRTNTGELFF
TRBV4-2	14	TRBJ2-7	few	NA	TGTGCCAGCAGCCAAGTAGGCGGGACGTCCGAGCAGTACTTC	CASSQVGGTSEQYF